Included here is one T cell receptor beta chain sequence, with context. Its antigen is not yet known. Nothing much larger sits one base from this clone, and base qualities are not available. Via the germline V gene, CDR1 is MGHRA and CDR2 YSYEKL. The CDR3 goes from the cysteine to the phenylalanine over 16 residues. This entry keeps only the CDR3 DNA: 48 bases, framed from base 1. V sheds 1 base and J sheds 2 bases, leaving 15 bases between their ends. Libraries were constructed by RACE. The sequencer listed for this sample is NextSeq 500. Library preparation attached unique molecular identifiers to individual cDNA molecules for quantitative, reproducible TCR counting. From each blood RNA sample, both TCR alpha and TCR beta chains were sequenced. The source study handled its data this way. The median number of TCRs per sample was roughly 94,000, ranging from 23,224 to 690,600. The Decombinator software suite was used to annotate the V, J and CDR3 of the TCR reads. To make PS versus PT1 abundance plots, every sample was subsampled to the same number of TCRs (28,000). Expanded TCRs were defined as absent before sensitization and observed at least eight times at the 2-week time point. TCRdb trimmed public reads at Q25 via fastp, called clones via MiXCR and kept in-frame beta chains. Rows with a matching CDR3 protein are joined into one entry that keeps the most common DNA and genes. What appears here as the V and J calls and clone size reflects TCRdb's work, not the paper's. For this sample the table gives approximately 82,000 distinct CDR3 sequences, of which 10% to 15% were detected only once. 3.5% of the sample lies in the top ten.

In light of the paper, this sample's time point label describes: patch test 1, 2 weeks after DPC sensitization. The treatment or condition label on this specimen signifies: therapeutic diphenylcyclopropenone sensitization with weekly scalp DPC. At every patch-test visit, the blood draw took place before the patch test was put on. To be eligible, patients had to be aged 18 to 70, diagnosed with alopecia and judged suitable for DPC therapy, while pregnant patients were excluded. Total RNA was extracted from unfractionated whole blood collected in Tempus Blood RNA tubes. The data were taken from a study of human T cells and chemical hapten exposure (dated by TCRdb to the early 2020s). At the level of the whole study: For sensitization, 2% DPC in acetone was applied to an approximately 2 cm by approximately 2 cm area of upper inner arm skin. Throughout the study period of about 22 weeks, patients also received therapeutic DPC doses to the scalp every week. Patch testing was done on the upper back using Finn chambers containing 0.01% DPC, and results were scored after 6 days according to International Contact Dermatitis Research Group standards. Most of the patients in the cohort were female, and the cohort covered alopecia areata with under or over 50% scalp involvement, alopecia totalis and alopecia universalis. Libraries were pooled for sequencing, and per-sample TCR yields varied mainly because of small differences in library volumes within the pool. Peripheral blood TCR repertoire changes were tracked in vivo in alopecia patients during primary and secondary sensitization to the hapten diphenylcyclopropenone (DPC). Blood samples were taken from patients before sensitization (week 0) and at 2, 6 and about 24 weeks after DPC sensitization. Around 29 alopecia patients provided blood for TCR sequencing at one to four time points (pre-sensitization, 2, 6 and 24 weeks). What the study reported, not specific to this receptor: Alopecia, a presumed autoimmune disease, was present in all patients, so the immune response of the patients might differ from that of healthy individuals. The number of TCRs above 1 in 1000 frequency did not change with DPC sensitization; there was no evidence of global repertoire structure alterations. After repeated subsampling, the strength of the expansion versus patch-test correlation and the threshold at which it became significant changed. A positive correlation was found between the number of PT1 expanded TCRs and patch test score, with significance reached at thresholds 8, 16 and 32 but not 4. Significantly more large CDR3 similarity clusters were formed by expanded TCRs than by pre-sensitization or healthy control sets, consistent with antigen-driven responses.

The clonotype was recovered from a woman aged 55-69 years with alopecia areata. Some clones in this sample may be carry-over from other donors' samples. This sequence uses TRBV4-1 and TRBJ2-7; TRBD2 could be the D gene, as 7 bases match. The material was whole blood, obtained in connection with sensitization to the hapten diphenylcyclopropenone (DPC). CDR3 protein: CASSQVRAGATYEQYF. The nucleotide sequence reads as follows: TGCGCCAGCAGCCAAGTTAGGGCGGGGGCAACCTACGAGCAGTACTTC.